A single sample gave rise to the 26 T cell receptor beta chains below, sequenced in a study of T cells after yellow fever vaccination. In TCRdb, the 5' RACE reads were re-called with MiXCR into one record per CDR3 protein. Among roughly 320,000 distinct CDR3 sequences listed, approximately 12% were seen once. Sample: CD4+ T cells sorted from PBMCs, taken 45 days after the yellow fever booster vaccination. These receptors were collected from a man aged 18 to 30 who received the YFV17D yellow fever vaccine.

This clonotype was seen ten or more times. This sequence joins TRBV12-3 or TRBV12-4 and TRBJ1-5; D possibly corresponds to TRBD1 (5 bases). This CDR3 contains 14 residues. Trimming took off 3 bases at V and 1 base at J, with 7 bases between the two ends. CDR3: CASSFGGSNQPQHF. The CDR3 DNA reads TGTGCCAGCAGTTTTGGGGGGAGCAATCAGCCCCAGCATTTT.

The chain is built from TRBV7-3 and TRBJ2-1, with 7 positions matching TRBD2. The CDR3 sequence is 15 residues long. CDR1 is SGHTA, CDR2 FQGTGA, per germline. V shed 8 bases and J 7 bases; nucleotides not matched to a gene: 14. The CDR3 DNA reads TGTGCCAGCGGGTCCGGGACGGGGGGTCGTAATGAGCAGTTCTTC. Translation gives CASGSGTGGRNEQFF. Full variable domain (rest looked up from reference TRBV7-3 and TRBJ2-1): GAGVSQTPSNKVTEKGKYVELRCDPISGHTALYWYRQSLGQGPEFLIYFQGTGAADDSGLPNDRFFAVRPEGSVSTLKIQRTERGDSAVYLCASGSGTGGRNEQFFGPGTRLTVL.

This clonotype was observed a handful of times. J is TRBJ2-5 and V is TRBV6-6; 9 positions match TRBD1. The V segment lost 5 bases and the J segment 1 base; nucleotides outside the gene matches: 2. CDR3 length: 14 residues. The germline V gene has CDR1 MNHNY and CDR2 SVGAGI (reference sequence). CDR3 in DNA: TGTGCCAGCAGTCCACAGGGGGCCCAAGAGACCCAGTACTTC. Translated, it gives CASSPQGAQETQYF.

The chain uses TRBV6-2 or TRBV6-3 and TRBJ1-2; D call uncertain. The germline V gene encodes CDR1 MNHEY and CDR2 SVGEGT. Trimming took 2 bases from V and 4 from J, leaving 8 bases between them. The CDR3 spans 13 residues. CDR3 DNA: TGTGCCAGCAGTTACGAAGCTCGCTATGGCTACACCTTC. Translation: CASSYEARYGYTF.

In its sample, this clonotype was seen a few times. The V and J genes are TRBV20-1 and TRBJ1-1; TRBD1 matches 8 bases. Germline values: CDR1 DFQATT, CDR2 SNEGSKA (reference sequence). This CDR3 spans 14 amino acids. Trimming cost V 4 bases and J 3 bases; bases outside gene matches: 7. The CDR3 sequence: CSATRGQGYTEAFF. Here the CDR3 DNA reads TGCAGTGCTACCAGGGGGCAGGGGTACACTGAAGCTTTCTTT.

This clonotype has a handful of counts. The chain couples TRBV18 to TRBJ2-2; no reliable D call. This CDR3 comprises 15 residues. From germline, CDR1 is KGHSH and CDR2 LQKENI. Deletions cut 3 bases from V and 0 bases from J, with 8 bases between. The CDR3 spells CASSPDRSNTGELFF. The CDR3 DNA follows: TGTGCCAGCTCACCGGACCGATCGAACACCGGGGAGCTGTTTTTT.

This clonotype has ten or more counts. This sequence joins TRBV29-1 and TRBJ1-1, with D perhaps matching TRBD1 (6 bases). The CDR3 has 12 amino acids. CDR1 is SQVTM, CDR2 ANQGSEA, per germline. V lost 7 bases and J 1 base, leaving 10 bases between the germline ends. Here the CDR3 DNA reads TGCAGCGGACAGACAGGGAACACTGAAGCTTTCTTT. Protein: CSGQTGNTEAFF.

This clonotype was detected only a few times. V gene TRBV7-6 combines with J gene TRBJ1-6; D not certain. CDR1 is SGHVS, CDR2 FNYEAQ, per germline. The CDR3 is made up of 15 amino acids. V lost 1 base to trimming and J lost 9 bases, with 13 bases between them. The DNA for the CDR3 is TGTGCCAGCAGCTTAGAGTGGGGTTCTGGTTCACCCCTCCACTTT. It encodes CASSLEWGSGSPLHF.

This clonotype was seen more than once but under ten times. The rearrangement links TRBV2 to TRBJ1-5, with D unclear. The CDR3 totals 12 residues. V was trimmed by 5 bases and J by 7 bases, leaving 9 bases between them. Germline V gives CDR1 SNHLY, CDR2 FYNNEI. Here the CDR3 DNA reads TGTGCCAGCAGTCGAGCAGAACAGCCCCAGCATTTT. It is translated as CASSRAEQPQHF.

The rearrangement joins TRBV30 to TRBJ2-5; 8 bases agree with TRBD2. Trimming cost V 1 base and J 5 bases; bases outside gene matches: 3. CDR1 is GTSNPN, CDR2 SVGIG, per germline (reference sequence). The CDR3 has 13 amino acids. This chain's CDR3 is CAWSAGGGETQYF. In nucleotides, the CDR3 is TGTGCCTGGAGTGCGGGAGGGGGGGAGACCCAGTACTTC.

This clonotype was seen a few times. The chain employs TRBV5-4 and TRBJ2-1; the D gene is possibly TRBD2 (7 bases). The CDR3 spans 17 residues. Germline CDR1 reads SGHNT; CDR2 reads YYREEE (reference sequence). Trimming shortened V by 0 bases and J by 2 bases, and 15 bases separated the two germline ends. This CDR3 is CASSLVAGATPYNEQFF. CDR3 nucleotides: TGTGCCAGCAGCTTGGTCGCGGGGGCAACGCCCTACAATGAGCAGTTCTTC. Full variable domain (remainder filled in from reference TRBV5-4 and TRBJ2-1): ETGVTQSPTHLIKTRGQQVTLRCSSQSGHNTVSWYQQALGQGPQFIFQYYREEENGRGNFPPRFSGLQFPNYSSELNVNALELDDSALYLCASSLVAGATPYNEQFFGPGTRLTVL.

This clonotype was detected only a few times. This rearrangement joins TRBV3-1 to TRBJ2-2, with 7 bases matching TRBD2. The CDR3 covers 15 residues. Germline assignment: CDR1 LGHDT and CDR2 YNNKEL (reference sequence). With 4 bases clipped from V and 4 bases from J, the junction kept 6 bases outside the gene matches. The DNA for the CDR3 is TGTGCCAGCAGCCCACCCACGGGGGGCACCGGGGAGCTGTTTTTT. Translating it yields CASSPPTGGTGELFF. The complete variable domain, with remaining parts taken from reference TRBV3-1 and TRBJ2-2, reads DTAVSQTPKYLVTQMGNDKSIKCEQNLGHDTMYWYKQDSKKFLKIMFSYNNKELIINETVPNRFSPKSPDKAHLNLHINSLELGDSAVYFCASSPPTGGTGELFFGEGSRLTVL.

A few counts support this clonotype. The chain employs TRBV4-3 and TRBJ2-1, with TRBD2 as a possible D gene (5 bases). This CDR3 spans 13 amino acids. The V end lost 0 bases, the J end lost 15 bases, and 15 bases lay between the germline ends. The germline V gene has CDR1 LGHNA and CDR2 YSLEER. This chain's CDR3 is CASSQEVTSVSFF. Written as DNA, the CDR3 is TGCGCCAGCAGCCAAGAGGTAACTAGTGTCTCGTTCTTC.

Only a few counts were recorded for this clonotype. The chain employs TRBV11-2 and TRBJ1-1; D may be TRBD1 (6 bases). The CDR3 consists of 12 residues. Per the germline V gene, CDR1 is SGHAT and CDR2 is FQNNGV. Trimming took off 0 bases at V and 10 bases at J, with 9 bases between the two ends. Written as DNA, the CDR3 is TGTGCCAGCAGCTTAGATCACAGGGTAGCTTTCTTT. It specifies CASSLDHRVAFF.

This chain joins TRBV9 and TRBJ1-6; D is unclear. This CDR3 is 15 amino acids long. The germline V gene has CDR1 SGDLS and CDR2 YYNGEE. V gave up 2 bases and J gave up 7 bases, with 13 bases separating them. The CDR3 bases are TGTGCCAGCAGCGTTGACCTCCCCGAAAATTCACCCCTCCACTTT. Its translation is CASSVDLPENSPLHF.

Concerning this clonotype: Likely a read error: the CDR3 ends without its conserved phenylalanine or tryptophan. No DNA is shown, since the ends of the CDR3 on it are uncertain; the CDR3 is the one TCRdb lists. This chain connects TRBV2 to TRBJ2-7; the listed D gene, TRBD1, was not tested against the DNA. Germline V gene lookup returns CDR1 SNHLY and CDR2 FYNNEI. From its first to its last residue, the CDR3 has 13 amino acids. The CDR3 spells CASSPNGGQGISI.

The CDR3 sequence: CASSLGAGGNQPQHF. The CDR3 DNA reads TGCGCCAGCAGCTTGGGAGCAGGCGGCAATCAGCCCCAGCATTTT. The rearrangement links TRBV5-1 to TRBJ1-5; D is undetermined. Germline values: CDR1 SGHRS, CDR2 YFSETQ. This CDR3 is built from 15 residues. Between the trimmed V and J ends, which lost 0 bases and 2 bases, there was a span of 9 bases. Drawing the rest from reference TRBV5-1 and TRBJ1-5, the complete variable domain is KAGVTQTPRYLIKTRGQQVTLSCSPISGHRSVSWYQQTPGQGLQFLFEYFSETQRNKGNFPGRFSGRQFSNSRSEMNVSTLELGDSALYLCASSLGAGGNQPQHFGDGTRLSIL.

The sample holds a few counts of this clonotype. DNA for the CDR3: TGTGCCAGCAGCTTGAGGGTTCACTCCTACGAGCAGTACGTC. Translating gives CASSLRVHSYEQYV. The V and J genes are TRBV7-3 and TRBJ2-7; a possible D gene is TRBD2 (5 bases). This CDR3 has 14 amino acids. Germline lookup yields CDR1 SGHTA and CDR2 FQGTGA. Trimming left V 3 bases short and J 0 bases short, with 9 bases between.

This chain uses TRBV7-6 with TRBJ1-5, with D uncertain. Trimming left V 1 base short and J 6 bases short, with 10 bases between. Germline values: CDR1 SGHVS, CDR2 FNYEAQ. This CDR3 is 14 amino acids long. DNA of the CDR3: TGTGCCAGCAGCTTAGGGGCCAAGGGTCAGCCCCAGCATTTT. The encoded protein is CASSLGAKGQPQHF.

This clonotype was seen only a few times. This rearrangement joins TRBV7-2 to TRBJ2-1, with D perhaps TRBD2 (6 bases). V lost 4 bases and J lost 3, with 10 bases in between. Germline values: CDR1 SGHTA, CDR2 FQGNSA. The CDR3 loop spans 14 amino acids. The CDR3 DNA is TGTGCCAGCAGCTCGGGGACTTTCTACAATGAGCAGTTCTTC. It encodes CASSSGTFYNEQFF.

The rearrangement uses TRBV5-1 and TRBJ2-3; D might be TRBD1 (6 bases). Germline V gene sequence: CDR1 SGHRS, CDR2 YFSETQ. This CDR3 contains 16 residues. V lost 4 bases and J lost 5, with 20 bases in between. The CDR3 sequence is CASSLKMGALQDTQYF. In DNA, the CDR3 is TGCGCCAGCAGCCTTAAGATGGGGGCATTACAAGATACGCAGTATTTT.

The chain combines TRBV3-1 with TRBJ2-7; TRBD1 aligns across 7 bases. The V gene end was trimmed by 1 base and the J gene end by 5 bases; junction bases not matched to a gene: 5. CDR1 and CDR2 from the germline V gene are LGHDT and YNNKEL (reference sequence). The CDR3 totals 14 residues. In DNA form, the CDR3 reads TGTGCCAGCAGCCAAGGACAGGGTCACAACGAGCAGTACGTC. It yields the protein CASSQGQGHNEQYV.

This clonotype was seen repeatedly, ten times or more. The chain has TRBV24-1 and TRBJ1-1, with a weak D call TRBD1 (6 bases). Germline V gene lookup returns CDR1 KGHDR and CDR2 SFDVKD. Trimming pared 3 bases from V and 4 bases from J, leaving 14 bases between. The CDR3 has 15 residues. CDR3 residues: CATSDSLGAATEAFF. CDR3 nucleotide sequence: TGTGCCACCAGTGATAGTCTGGGGGCGGCCACTGAAGCTTTCTTT.

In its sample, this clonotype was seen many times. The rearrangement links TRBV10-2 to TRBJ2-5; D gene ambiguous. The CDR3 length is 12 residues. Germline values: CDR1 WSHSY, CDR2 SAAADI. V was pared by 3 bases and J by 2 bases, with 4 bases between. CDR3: CASSDQQETQYF. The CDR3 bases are TGCGCCAGCAGTGACCAGCAAGAGACCCAGTACTTC.

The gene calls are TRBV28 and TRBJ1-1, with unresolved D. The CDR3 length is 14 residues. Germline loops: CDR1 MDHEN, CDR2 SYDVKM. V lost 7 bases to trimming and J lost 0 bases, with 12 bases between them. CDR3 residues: CASNAGSVNTEAFF. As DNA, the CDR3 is TGTGCCAGCAACGCTGGGTCTGTGAACACTGAAGCTTTCTTT.

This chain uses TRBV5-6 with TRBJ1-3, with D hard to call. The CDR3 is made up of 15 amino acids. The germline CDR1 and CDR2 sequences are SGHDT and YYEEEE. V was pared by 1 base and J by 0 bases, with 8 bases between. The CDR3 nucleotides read TGTGCCAGCAGCTTGTACGGAAGCTCTGGAAACACCATATATTTT. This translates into CASSLYGSSGNTIYF.